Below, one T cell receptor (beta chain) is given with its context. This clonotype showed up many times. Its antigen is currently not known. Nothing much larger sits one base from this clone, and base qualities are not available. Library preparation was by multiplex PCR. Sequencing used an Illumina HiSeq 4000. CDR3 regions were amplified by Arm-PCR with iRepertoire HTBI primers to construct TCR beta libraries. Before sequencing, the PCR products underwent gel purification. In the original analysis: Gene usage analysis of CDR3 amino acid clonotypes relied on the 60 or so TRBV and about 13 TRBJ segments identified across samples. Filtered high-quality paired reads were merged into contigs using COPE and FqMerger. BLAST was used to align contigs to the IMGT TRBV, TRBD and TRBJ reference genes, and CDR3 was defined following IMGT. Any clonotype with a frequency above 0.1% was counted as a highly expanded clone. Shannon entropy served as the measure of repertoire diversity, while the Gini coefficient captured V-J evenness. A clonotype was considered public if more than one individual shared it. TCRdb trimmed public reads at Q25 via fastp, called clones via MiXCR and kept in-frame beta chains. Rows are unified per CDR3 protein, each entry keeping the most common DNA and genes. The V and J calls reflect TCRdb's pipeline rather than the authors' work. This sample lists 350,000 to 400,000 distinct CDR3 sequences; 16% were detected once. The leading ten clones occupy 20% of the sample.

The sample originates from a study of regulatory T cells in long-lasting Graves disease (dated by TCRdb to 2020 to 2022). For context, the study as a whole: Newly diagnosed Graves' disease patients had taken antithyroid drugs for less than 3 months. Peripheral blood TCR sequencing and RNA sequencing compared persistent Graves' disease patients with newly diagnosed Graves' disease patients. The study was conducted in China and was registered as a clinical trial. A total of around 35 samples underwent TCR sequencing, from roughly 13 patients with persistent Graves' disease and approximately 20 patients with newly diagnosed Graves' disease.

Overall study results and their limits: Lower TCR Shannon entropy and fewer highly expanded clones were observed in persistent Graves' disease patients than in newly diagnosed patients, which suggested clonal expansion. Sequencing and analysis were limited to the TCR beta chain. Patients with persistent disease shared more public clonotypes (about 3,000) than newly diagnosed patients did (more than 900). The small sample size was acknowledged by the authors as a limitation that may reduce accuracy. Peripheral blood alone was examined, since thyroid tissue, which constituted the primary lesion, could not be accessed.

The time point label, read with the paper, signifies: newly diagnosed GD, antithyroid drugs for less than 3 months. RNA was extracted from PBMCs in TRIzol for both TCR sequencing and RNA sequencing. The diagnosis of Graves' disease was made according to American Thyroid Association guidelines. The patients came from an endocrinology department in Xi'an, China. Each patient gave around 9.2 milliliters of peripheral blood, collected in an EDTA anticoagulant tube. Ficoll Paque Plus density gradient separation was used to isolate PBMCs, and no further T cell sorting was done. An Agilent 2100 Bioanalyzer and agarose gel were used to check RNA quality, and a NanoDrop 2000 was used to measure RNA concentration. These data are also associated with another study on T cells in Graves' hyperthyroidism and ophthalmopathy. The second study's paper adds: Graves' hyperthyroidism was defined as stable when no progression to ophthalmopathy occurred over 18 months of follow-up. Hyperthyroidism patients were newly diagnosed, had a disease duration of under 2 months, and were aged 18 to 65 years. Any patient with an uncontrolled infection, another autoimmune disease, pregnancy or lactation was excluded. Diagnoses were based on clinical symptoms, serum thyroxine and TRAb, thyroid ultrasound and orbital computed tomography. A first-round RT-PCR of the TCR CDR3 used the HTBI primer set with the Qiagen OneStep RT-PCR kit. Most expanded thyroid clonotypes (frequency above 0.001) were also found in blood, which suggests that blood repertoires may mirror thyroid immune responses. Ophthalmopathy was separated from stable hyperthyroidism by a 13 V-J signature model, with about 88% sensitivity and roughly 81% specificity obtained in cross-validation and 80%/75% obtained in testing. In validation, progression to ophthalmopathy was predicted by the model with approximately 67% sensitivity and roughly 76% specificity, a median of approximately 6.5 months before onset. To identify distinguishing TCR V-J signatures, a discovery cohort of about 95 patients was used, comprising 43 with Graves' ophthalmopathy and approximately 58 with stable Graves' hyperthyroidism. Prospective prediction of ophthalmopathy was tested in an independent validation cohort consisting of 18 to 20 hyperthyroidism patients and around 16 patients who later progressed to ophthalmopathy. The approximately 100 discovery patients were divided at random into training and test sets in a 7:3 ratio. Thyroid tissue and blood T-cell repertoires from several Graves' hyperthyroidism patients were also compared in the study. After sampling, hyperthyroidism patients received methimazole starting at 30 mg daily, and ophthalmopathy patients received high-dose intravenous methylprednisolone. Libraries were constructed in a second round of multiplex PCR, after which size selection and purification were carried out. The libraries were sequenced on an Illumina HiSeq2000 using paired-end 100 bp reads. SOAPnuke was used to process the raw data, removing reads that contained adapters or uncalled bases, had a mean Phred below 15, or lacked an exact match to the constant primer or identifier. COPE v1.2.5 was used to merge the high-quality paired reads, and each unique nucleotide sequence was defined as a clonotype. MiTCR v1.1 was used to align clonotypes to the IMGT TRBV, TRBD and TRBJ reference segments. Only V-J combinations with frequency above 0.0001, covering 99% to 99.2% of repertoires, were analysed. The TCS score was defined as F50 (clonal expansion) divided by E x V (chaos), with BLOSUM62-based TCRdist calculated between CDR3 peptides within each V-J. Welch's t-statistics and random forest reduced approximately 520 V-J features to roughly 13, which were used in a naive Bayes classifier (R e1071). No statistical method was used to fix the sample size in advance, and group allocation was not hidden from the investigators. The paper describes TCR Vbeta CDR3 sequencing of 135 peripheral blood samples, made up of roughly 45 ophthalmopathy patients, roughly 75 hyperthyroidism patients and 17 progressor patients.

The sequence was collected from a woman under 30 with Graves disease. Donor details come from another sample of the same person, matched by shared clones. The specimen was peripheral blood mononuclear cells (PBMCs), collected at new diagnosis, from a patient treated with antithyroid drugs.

The CDR3 loop reads CASSQESRKGQTQYF. The DNA reads TGCGCCAGCAGCCAAGAGTCCCGTAAAGGGCAGACCCAGTACTTC. Here the chain combines TRBV4-1 and TRBJ2-1, with no confidently assigned D gene. The end of the DNA is better explained by TRBJ2-5, so the J call may be wrong. The CDR3, cysteine through phenylalanine, is 15 amino acids long. The DNA shown is the 45-base CDR3, in frame from base 1. The germline V gene provides CDR1 MGHRA and CDR2 YSYEKL.